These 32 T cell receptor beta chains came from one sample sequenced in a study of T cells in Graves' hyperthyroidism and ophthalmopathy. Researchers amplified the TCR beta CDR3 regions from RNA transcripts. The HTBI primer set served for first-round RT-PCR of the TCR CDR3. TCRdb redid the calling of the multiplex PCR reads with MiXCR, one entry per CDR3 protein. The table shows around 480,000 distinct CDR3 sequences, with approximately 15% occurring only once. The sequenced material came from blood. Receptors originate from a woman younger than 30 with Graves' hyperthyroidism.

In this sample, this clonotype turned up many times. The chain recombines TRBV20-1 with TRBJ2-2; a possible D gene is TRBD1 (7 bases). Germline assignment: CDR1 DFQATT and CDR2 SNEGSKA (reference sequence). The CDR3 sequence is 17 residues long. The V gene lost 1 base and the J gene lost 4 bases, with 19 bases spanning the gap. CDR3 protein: CSARALYGTAGTGELFF. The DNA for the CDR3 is TGCAGTGCTAGAGCCCTTTACGGGACAGCGGGCACCGGGGAGCTGTTTTTT.

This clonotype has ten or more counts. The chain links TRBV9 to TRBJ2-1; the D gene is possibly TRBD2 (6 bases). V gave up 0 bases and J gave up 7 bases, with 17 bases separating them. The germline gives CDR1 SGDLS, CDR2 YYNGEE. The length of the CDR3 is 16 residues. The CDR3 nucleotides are TGTGCCAGCAGCGTAGCCCAGGGACTGGGGTGGAATGAGCAGTTCTTC. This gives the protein CASSVAQGLGWNEQFF.

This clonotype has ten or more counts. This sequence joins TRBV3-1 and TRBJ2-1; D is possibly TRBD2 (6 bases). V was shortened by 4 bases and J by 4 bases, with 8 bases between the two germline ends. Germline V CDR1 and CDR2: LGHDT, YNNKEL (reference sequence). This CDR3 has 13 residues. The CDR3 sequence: CASSPTRYNEQFF. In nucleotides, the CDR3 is TGTGCCAGCAGCCCGACTAGATACAATGAGCAGTTCTTC.

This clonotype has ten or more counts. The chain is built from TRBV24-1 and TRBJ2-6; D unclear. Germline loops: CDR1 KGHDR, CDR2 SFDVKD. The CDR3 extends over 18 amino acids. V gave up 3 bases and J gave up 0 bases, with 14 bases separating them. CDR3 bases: TGTGCCACCAGTGATATTCCGGCACAAAGCTCTGGGGCCAACGTCCTGACTTTC. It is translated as CATSDIPAQSSGANVLTF.

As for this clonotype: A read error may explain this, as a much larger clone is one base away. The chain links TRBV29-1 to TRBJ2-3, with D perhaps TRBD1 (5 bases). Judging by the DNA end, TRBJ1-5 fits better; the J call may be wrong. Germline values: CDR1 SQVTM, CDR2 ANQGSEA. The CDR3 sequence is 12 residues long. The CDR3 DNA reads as TGCAGCGTTTGGGGGAGTGCAGATACGCAGCATTTT. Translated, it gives CSVWGSADTQHF.

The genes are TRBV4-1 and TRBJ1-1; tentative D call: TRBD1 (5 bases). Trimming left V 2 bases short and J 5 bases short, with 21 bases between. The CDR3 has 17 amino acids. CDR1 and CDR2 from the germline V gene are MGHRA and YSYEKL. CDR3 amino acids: CASSQFGTGLGVTEAFF. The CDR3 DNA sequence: TGCGCCAGCAGCCAATTTGGAACAGGCCTCGGGGTAACTGAAGCTTTCTTT.

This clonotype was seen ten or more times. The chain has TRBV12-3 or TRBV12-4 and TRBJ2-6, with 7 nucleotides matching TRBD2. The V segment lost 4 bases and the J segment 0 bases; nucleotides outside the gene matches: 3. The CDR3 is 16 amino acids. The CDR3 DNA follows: TGTGCCAGCAGTTCAGCGGGATACTCTGGGGCCAACGTCCTGACTTTC. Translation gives CASSSAGYSGANVLTF.

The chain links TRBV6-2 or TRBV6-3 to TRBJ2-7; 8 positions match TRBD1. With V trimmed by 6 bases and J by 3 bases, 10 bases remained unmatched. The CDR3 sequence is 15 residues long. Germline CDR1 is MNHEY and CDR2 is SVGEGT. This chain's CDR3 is CASRGSDRALYEQYF. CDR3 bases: TGTGCCAGCAGAGGGTCGGACAGGGCCCTCTACGAGCAGTACTTC.

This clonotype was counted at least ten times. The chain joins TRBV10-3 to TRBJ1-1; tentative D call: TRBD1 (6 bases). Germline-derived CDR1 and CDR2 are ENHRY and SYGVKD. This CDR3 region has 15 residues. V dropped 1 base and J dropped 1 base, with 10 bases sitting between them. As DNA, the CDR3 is TGTGCCATCAGTGAGTTACAGGGAAAGAACACTGAAGCTTTCTTT. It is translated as CAISELQGKNTEAFF.

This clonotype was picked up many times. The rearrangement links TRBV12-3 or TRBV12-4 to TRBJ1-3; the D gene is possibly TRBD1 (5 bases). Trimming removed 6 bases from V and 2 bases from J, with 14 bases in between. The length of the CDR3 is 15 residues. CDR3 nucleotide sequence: TGTGCCAGCAGAACCGGGGCAATAACTGGAAACACCATATATTTT. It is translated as CASRTGAITGNTIYF.

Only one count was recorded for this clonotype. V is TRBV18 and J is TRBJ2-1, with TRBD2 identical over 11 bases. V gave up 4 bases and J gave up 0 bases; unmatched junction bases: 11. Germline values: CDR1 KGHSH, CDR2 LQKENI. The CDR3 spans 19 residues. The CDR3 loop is CASSQNLGTSGSSYNEQFF. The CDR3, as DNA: TGTGCCAGCTCACAAAACCTCGGGACTAGCGGAAGCTCCTACAATGAGCAGTTCTTC.

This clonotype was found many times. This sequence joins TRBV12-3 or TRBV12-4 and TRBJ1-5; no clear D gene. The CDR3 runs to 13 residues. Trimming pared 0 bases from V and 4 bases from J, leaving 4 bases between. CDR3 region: CASSLAGNQPQHF. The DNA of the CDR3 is TGTGCCAGCAGTTTAGCGGGGAATCAGCCCCAGCATTTT.

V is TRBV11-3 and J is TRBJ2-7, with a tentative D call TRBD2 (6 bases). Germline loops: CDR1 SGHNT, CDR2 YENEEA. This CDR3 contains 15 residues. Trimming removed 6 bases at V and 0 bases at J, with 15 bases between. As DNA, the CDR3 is TGTGCCAGCAGTTCTGGACTACCGTTCTCCTACGAGCAGTACTTC. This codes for CASSSGLPFSYEQYF.

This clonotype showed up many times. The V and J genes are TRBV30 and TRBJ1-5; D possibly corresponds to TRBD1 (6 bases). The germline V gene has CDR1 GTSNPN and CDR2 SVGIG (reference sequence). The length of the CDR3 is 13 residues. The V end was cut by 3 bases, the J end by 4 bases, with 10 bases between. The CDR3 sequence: CAWRERGNQPQHF. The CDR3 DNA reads TGTGCCTGGAGGGAGAGGGGGAATCAGCCCCAGCATTTT.

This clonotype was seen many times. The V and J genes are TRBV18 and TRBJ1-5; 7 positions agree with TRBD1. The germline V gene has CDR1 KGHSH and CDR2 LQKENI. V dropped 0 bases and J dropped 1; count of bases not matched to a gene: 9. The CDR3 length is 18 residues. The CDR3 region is CASSPPGSGRGSNQPQHF. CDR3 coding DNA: TGTGCCAGCTCACCACCGGGTTCTGGCAGGGGGAGCAATCAGCCCCAGCATTTT.

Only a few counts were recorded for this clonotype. This CDR3 is CASSLGGFGGYTF. In DNA, the CDR3 is TGTGCCAGCAGCTTAGGGGGGTTTGGTGGCTACACCTTC. The genes are TRBV7-9 and TRBJ1-2, with D tentatively TRBD1 (5 bases). The germline V gene has CDR1 SEHNR and CDR2 FQNEAQ (reference sequence). The CDR3 length is 13 residues. V was trimmed by 1 base and J by 7 bases, leaving 10 bases between them.

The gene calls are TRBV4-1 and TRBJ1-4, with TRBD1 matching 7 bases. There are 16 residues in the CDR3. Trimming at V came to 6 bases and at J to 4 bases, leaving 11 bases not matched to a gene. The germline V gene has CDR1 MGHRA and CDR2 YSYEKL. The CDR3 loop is CASRTEPGQINEKLFF. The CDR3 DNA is TGCGCCAGCAGGACGGAACCGGGACAGATTAATGAAAAACTGTTTTTT.

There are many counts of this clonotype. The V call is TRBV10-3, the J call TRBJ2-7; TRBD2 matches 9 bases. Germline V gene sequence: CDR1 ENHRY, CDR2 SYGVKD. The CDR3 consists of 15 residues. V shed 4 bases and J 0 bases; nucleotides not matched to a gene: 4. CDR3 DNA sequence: TGTGCCATCAGTGCAGGTAGCGGGAGCTCCTACGAGCAGTACTTC. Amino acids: CAISAGSGSSYEQYF.

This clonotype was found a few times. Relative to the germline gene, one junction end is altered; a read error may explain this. The CDR3 DNA reads as TGTGCCAGCAGTGAATACAGGCCTTACGAGACCCAGCACTTC. It specifies CASSEYRPYETQHF. The rearrangement joins TRBV2 to TRBJ2-5; a possible D gene is TRBD1 (5 bases). The CDR3 consists of 14 residues. CDR1 is SNHLY, CDR2 FYNNEI, per germline.

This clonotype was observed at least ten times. This CDR3 reads CASSEDREYGYTF. The DNA for the CDR3 is TGTGCCAGCAGCGAGGACAGGGAGTATGGCTACACCTTC. J is TRBJ1-2 and V is TRBV11-3; the match to TRBD1 covers 8 bases. Germline V gene lookup returns CDR1 SGHNT and CDR2 YENEEA. This CDR3 is 13 amino acids long. V trimming: 5 bases; J trimming: 5 bases; junction bases outside the gene matches: 4.

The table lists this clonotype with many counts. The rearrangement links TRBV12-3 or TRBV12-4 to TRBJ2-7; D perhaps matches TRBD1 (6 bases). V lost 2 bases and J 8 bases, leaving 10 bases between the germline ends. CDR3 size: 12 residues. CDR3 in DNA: TGTGCCAGCAGTTTAAACAGGGAGAAGCAGTACTTC. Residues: CASSLNREKQYF.

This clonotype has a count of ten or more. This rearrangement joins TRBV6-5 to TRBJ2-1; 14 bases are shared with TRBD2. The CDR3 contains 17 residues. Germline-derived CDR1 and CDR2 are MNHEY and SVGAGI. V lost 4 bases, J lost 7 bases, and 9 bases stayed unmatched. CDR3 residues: CASSSPGLAGVGNEQFF. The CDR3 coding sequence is TGTGCCAGCAGTTCCCCGGGACTAGCGGGAGTAGGAAATGAGCAGTTCTTC.

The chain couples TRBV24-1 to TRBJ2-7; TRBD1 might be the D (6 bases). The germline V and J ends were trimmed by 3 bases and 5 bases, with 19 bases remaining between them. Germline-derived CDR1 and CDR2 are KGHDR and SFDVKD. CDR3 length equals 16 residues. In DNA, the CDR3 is TGTGCCACCAGTGATGGGGGCCGTAGTGCCTCTGACGAGCAGTACTTC. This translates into CATSDGGRSASDEQYF.

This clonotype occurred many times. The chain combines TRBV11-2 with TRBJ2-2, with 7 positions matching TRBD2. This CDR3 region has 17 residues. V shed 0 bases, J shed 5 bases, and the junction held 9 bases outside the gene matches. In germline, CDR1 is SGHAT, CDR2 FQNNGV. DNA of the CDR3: TGTGCCAGCAGCTTAGATCCCGGGAGGAGTACTACCGGGGAGCTGTTTTTT. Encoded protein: CASSLDPGRSTTGELFF.

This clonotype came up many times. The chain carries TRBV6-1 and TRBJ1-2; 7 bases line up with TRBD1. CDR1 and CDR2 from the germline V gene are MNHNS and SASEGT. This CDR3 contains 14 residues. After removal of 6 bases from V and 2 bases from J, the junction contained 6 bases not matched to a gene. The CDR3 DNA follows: TGTGCCAGCAGAAAACAGGGGTTAAACTATGGCTACACCTTC. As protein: CASRKQGLNYGYTF.

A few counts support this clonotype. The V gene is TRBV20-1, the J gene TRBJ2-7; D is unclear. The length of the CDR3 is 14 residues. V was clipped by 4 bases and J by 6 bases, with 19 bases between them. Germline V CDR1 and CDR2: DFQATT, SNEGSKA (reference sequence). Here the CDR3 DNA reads TGCAGTGCTACCCGGGCTCCACCCACCGTCGAGCAGTACTTC. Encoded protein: CSATRAPPTVEQYF.

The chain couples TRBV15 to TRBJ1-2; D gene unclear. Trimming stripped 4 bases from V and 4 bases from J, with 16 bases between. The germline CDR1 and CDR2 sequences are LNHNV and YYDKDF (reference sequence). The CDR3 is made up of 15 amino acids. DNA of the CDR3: TGTGCCACCAGCACCTCAGGAGCCGTGTTCTATGGCTACACCTTC. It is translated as CATSTSGAVFYGYTF.

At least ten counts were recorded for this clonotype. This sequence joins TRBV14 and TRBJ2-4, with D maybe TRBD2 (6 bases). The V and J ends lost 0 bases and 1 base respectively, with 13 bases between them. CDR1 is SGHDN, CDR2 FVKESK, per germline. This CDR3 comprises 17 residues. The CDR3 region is CASSQDRRENAKNIQYF. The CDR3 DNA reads TGTGCCAGCAGCCAAGATAGACGGGAGAACGCCAAAAACATTCAGTACTTC.

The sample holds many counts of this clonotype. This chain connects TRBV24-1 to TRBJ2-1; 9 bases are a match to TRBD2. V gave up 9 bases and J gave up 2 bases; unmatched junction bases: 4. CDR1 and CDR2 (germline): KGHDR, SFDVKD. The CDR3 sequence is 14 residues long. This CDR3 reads CATAAGGPYNEQFF. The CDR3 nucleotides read TGTGCCACCGCAGCGGGAGGACCCTACAATGAGCAGTTCTTC.

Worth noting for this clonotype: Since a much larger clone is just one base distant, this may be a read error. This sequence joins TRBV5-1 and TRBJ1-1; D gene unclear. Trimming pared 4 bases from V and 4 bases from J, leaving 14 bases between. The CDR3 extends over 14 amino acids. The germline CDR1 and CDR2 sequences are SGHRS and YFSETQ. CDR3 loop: CASSPHQESTEAFF. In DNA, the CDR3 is TGCGCCAGCAGCCCACATCAGGAGAGCACTGAAGCTTTCTTT.

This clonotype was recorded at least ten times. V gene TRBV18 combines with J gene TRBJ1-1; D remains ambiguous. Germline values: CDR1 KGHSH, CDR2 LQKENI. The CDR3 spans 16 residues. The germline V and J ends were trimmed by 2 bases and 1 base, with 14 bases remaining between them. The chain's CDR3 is CASSPVTRMANTEAFF. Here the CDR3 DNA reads TGTGCCAGCTCACCAGTCACGCGGATGGCGAACACTGAAGCTTTCTTT.

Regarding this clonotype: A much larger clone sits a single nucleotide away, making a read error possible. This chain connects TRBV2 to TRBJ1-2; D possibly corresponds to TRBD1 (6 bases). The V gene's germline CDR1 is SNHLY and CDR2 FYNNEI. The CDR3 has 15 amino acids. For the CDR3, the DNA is TGTGCTGCCCCAGGAGCGGCACAGGGTGTTGGTGGCTACACCTTC. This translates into CAAPGAAQGVGGYTF.